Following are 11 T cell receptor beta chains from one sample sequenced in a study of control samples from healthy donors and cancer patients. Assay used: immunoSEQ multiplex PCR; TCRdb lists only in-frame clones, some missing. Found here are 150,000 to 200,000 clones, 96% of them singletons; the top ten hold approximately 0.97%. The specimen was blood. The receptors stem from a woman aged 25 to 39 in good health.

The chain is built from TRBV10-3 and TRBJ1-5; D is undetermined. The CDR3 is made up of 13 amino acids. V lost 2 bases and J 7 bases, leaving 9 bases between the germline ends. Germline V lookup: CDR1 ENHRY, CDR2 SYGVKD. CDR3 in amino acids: CAISEEGLQPQHF. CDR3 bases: TGTGCCATCAGTGAGGAGGGTCTGCAGCCCCAGCATTTT.

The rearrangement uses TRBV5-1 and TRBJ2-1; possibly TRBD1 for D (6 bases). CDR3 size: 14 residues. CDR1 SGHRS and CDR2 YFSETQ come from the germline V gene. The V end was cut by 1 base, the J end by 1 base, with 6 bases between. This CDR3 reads CASSLQGSYNEQFF. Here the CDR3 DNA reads TGCGCCAGCAGCTTGCAGGGGTCCTACAATGAGCAGTTCTTC.

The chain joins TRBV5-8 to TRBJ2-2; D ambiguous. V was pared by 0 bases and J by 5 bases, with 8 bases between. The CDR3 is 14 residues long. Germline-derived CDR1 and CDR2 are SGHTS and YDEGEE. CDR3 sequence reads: CASSLARLTGELFF. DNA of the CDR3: TGTGCCAGCAGCTTGGCTCGGTTAACCGGGGAGCTGTTTTTT.

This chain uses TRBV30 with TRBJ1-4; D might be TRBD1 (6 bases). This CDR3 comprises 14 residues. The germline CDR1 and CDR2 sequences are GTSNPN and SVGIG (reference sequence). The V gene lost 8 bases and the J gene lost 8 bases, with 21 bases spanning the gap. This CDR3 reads CAQSGGLVGEKLFF. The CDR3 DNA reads TGTGCCCAGTCCGGGGGGCTAGTGGGAGAAAAACTGTTTTTT.

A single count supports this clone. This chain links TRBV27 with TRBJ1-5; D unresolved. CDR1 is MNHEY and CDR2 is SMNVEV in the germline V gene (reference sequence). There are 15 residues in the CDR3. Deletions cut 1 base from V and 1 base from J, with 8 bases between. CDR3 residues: CASSLLAGSNQPQHF. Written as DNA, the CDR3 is TGTGCCAGCAGTTTATTGGCCGGGAGCAATCAGCCCCAGCATTTT.

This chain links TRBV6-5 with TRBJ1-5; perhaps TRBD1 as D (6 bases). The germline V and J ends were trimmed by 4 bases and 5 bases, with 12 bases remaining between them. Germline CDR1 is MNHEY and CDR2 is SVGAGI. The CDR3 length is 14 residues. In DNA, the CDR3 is TGTGCCAGCAGTTTGGGGGCACCCTATCAGCCCCAGCATTTT. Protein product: CASSLGAPYQPQHF.

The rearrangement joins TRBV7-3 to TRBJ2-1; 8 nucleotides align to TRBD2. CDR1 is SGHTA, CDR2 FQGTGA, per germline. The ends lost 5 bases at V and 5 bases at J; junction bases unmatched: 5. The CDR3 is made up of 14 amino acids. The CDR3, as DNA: TGTGCCAGCAGCCTCGGGGGACTAGACAATGAGCAGTTCTTC. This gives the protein CASSLGGLDNEQFF.

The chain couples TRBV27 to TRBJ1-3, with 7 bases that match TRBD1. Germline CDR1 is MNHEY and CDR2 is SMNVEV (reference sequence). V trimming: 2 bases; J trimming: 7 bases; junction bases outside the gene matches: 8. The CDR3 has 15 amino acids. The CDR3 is CASSLRPGGINTIYF. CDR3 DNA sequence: TGTGCCAGCAGTTTAAGGCCAGGGGGTATTAACACCATATATTTT.

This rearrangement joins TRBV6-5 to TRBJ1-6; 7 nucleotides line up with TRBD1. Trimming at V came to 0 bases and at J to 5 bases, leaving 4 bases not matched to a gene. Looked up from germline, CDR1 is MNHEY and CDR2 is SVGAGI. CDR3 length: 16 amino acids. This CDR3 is CASSYSRGFNNSPLHF. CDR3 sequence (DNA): TGTGCCAGCAGTTACTCCAGGGGGTTTAATAATTCACCCCTCCACTTT.

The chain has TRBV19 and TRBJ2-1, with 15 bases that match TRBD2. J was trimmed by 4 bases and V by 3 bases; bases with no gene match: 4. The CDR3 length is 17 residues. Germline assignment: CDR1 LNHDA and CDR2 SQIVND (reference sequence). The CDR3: CASSMRTSGGAYNEQFF. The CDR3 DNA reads TGTGCCAGTAGTATGCGGACTAGCGGGGGGGCATACAATGAGCAGTTCTTC.

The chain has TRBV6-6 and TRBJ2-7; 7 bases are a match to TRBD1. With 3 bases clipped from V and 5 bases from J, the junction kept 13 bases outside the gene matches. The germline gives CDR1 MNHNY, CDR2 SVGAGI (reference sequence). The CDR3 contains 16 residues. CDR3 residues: CASSYPSGTAQNEQYF. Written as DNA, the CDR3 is TGTGCCAGCAGTTATCCCTCCGGGACAGCTCAAAACGAGCAGTACTTC.